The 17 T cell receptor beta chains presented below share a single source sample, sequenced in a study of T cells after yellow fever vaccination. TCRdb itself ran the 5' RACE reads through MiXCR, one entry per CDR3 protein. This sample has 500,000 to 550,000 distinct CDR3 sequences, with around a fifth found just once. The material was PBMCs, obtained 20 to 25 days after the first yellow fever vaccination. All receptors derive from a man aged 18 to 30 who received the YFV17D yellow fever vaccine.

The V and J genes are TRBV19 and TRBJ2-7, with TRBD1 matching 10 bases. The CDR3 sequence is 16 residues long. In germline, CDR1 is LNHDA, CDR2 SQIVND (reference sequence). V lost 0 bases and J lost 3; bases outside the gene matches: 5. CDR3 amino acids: CASSIDQGTGDYEQYF. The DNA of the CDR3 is TGTGCCAGTAGTATAGATCAAGGGACAGGGGACTACGAGCAGTACTTC. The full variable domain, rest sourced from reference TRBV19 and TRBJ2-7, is DGGITQSPKYLFRKEGQNVTLSCEQNLNHDAMYWYRQDPGQGLRLIYYSQIVNDFQKGDIAEGYSVSREKKESFPLTVTSAQKNPTAFYLCASSIDQGTGDYEQYFGPGTRLTVT.

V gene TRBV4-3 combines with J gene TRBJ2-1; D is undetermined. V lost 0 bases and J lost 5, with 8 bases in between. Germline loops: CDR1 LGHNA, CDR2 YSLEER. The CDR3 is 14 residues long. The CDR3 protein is CASSQESRDNEQFF. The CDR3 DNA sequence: TGCGCCAGCAGCCAAGAGTCTAGGGACAATGAGCAGTTCTTC.

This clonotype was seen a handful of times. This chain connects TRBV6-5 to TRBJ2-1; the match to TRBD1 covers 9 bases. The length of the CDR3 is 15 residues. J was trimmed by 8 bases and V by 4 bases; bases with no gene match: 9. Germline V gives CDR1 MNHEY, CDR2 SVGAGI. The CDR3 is CASSSRDRERDEQFF. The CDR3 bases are TGTGCCAGCAGTTCCCGGGACAGGGAAAGGGATGAGCAGTTCTTC.

The CDR3 is CASNHRATNEKLFF. DNA of the CDR3: TGTGCCAGCAATCACAGGGCAACTAATGAAAAACTGTTTTTT. The J gene is TRBJ1-4, the V gene TRBV6-1, with a weak D call TRBD1 (6 bases). The CDR3 is 14 residues long. Germline CDR1 reads MNHNS; CDR2 reads SASEGT. The V end lost 7 bases, the J end lost 0 bases, and 9 bases lay between the germline ends.

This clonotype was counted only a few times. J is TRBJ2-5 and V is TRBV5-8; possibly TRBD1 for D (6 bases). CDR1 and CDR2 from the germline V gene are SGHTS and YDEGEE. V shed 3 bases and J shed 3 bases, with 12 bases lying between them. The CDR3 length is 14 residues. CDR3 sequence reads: CASSYQGKEETQYF. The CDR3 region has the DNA TGTGCCAGCAGCTACCAGGGGAAGGAAGAGACCCAGTACTTC.

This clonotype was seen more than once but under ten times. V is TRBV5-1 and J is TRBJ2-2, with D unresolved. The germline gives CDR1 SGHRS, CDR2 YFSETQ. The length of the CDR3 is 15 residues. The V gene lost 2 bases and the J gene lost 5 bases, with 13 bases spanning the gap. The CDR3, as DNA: TGCGCCAGCAGCTTCCTTTCCTTGAAAACCGGGGAGCTGTTTTTT. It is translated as CASSFLSLKTGELFF.

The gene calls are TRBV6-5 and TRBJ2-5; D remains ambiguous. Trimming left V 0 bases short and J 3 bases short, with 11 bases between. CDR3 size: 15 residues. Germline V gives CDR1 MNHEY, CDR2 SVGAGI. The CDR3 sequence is CASSYSSLVEETQYF. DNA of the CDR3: TGTGCCAGCAGTTACTCGAGTCTAGTCGAAGAGACCCAGTACTTC.

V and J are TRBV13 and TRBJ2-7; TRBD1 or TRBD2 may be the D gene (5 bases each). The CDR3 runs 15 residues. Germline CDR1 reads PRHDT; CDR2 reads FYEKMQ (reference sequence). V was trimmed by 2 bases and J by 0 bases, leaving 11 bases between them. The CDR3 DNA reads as TGTGCCAGCAGCTTATTTACGGGACCCTCCTACGAGCAGTACTTC. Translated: CASSLFTGPSYEQYF.

CDR3 in amino acids: CASSQYRGTDTQYF. CDR3 coding DNA: TGCGCCAGCAGCCAATACAGGGGAACAGATACGCAGTATTTT. J is TRBJ2-3 and V is TRBV4-1; 7 bases fit TRBD1. Germline lookup yields CDR1 MGHRA and CDR2 YSYEKL. The CDR3 consists of 14 residues. J lost 3 bases, V lost 2 bases, and 2 bases had no gene match.

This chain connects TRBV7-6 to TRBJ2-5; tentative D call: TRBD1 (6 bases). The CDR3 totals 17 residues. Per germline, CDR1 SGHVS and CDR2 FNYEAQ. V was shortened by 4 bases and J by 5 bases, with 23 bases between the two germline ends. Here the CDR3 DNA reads TGTGCCAGCAGCTACAATTACCCACAGGGTGAATTGGAGACCCAGTACTTC. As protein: CASSYNYPQGELETQYF.

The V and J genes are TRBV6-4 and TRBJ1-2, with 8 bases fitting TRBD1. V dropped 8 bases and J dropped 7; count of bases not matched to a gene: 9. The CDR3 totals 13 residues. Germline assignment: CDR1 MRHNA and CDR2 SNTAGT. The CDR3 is CASVRTGPGGYTF. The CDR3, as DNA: TGTGCCAGCGTACGGACAGGGCCGGGTGGCTACACCTTC.

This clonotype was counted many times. Here the CDR3 DNA reads TGTGCCAGCAGCTTTGTGGAGACCCAGTACTTC. Its translation is CASSFVETQYF. The chain joins TRBV7-9 to TRBJ2-5; D gene ambiguous. The germline V gene has CDR1 SEHNR and CDR2 FQNEAQ (reference sequence). Trimming removed 3 bases from V and 5 bases from J, with 4 bases in between. The CDR3 spans 11 residues.

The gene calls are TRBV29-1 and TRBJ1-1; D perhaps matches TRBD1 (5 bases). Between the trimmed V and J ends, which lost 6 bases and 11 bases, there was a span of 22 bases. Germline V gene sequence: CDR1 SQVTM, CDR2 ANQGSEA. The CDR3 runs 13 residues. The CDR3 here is CSVRVFEEGEAFF. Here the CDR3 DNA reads TGCAGCGTCCGAGTCTTCGAAGAAGGGGAGGCTTTCTTT. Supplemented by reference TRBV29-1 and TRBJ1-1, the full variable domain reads SAVISQKPSRDICQRGTSLTIQCQVDSQVTMMFWYRQQPGQSLTLIATANQGSEATYESGFVIDKFPISRPNLTFSTLTVSNMSPEDSSIYLCSVRVFEEGEAFFGQGTRLTVV.

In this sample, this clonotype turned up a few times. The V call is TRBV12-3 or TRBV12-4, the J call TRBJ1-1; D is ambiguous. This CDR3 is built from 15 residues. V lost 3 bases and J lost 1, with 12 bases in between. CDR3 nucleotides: TGTGCCAGCAGTTTCCGTTTGAGGGAGAACACTGAAGCTTTCTTT. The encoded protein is CASSFRLRENTEAFF.

CDR3 protein: CASSYFGRGGYQETQYF. CDR3 DNA: TGTGCCAGCAGTTACTTCGGGCGGGGGGGGTACCAAGAGACCCAGTACTTC. This chain joins TRBV6-2 or TRBV6-3 and TRBJ2-5, with 9 bases matching TRBD2. V was clipped by 1 base and J by 0 bases; unmatched bases: 6. Germline CDR1 is MNHEY and CDR2 is SVGEGT. CDR3 size: 17 residues.

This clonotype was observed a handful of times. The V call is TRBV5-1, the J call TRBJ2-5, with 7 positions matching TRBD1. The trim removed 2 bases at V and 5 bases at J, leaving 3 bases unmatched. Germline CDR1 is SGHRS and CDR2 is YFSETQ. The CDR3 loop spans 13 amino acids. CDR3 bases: TGCGCCAGCAGCTTATTACAGGGGGAGACCCAGTACTTC. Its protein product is CASSLLQGETQYF.

The DNA of the CDR3 is TGTGCCTTCAGTTTAACGGGACTAGCGGCCGTCACCTACGAGCAGTACTTC. Protein: CAFSLTGLAAVTYEQYF. The rearrangement links TRBV2 to TRBJ2-7, with 11 bases that match TRBD2. The CDR3 is made up of 17 amino acids. Germline values: CDR1 SNHLY, CDR2 FYNNEI. The V segment lost 11 bases and the J segment 2 bases; nucleotides outside the gene matches: 17.